This record looks at one TCR beta chain sequence and its context. This sample is drawn from a study of control samples from healthy donors and cancer patients. The repertoire was sequenced with immunoSEQ multiplex PCR; TCRdb's copy has only in-frame clones and lacks some. The repertoire consists of roughly 120,000 clones, with more than 70% occurring once and the leading ten covering 2% to 3%. CDR1 and CDR2 (germline): LNHDA, SQIVND (reference sequence). The CDR3 spans 15 residues. V gave up 5 bases and J gave up 4 bases, with 18 bases separating them. Sequencing was done on a sample of blood. The sequence was obtained from a woman aged 65 to 85 in good health. This sequence joins TRBV19 and TRBJ2-7; either TRBD1 or TRBD2 may fit D (6 bases each). The chain's CDR3 is CASSDRGQGMYEQYF. The CDR3 DNA is TGTGCCAGTAGTGATCGGGGGCAGGGGATGTACGAGCAGTACTTC.